This T cell receptor (beta chain) was sequenced for a study of blood T cell repertoires in COVID-19. Study as a whole: Material from acute and convalescent COVID-19 was sourced from the United States, Italy and Spain.

The Seattle patients joined while their infection was active and were tracked longitudinally afterward. The CDR3 spans 12 residues. The V gene end was trimmed by 10 bases and the J gene end by 8 bases; junction bases not matched to a gene: 9. TCRdb's copy holds only in-frame clones and misses some; the assay was immunoSEQ multiplex PCR. This table has 200,000 to 250,000 clones, more than 80% appearing once. The clonotype was recovered from a man aged 25 to 40 with COVID-19, enrolled during active disease. The chain links TRBV12-3 or TRBV12-4 to TRBJ1-1; TRBD1 agrees at 8 bases. Material for sequencing was peripheral blood. CDR3 protein: CATIPGQVEAFF. In DNA, the CDR3 is TGTGCCACTATTCCGGGACAGGTAGAAGCTTTCTTT.